This record looks at one T cell receptor beta chain sequence and its context. Its specificity is not known. Sequencing used immunoSEQ multiplex PCR; TCRdb keeps in-frame clones, though not all of them. The data hold more than 11,000 clones, with around four fifths observed a single time. The data belong to a study of T cell repertoires in ileal Crohn's disease. Study-wide results and caveats: All patients with clonality above 26.8% had endoscopic recurrence. Clonal expansions were more frequent in active smokers than non-smokers at surgery. Compared with CD4 T cells, sorted CD8 cells carried more expanded clones.

Eligibility required adulthood, ileal or ileocolonic Crohn's disease and indicated ileocolonic resection. This receptor was identified in an adult with Crohn's disease. The sample taken for sequencing was ileal tissue.

As DNA, the CDR3 is TGCAGCGTTCCCACCCCACTTACAGATACGCAGTATTTT. It is translated as CSVPTPLTDTQYF. V is TRBV29-1 and J is TRBJ2-3; D is uncertain. CDR3 length equals 13 residues. V shed 5 bases and J shed 3 bases, with 12 bases lying between them. Germline CDR1 and CDR2: SQVTM and ANQGSEA.